This T cell receptor beta chain was recovered during a study of cytomegalovirus exposure and HLA in healthy donors (dated by TCRdb to 2015 to 2018). Broadly, across the study: In an earlier analysis of roughly 500 of the donors, around 290 Gb of sequence data and 100 million or so unique TCR beta sequences from about 190 million T cells were reported. HLA typing included class I and class II loci at four-digit resolution. On average, around 200,000 unique TCR beta nucleotide sequences were sequenced per donor among some 420 genotyped donors of the cohort, with 15% to 20% of those sequences being non-productive. In the later analysis, no new phenotypic data were used to find candidate immune exposures; instead, reliance was placed on TCR beta sequences and their occurrence across donors. The study aimed to test whether cataloging public T cell receptors could reveal signatures of past pathogen exposure. In a later analysis, previously published TCR beta repertoires from about 670 donors were re-analyzed and high-resolution HLA genotyping was added so that TCR occurrence patterns could be studied. Among the roughly 400 genotyped donors, 81% belonged to the genetic ancestry cluster associated with self-reported Caucasian donors. A separate validation cohort of roughly 120 different subjects was used in addition to the 666-subject first cohort. An earlier analysis of more than 450 of the donors used high-throughput TCR beta sequencing to judge whether each TCR beta V gene segment behaved as functional or pseudogenic. The T cell repertoires of some 700 subjects were profiled by immunosequencing and related to cytomegalovirus serostatus. Five DR-DQ haplotypes were handled as single units for association and clustering because linkage in the cohort was strong. Typing coverage varied by locus: about 629-640 donors for A, B, C, DRB1 and DQB1; approximately 500 for DQA1; over 600 for DPA1; some 470 for DPB1. Donor age, sex, ethnicity and CMV serostatus were compiled together with the repertoire data. All discovery cohort repertoires had been generated using a single sequencing platform. Roughly 310 gigabases of sequencing data and approximately 85 million unique TCR sequences were included in an early release covering over 600 HLA-typed donors. To predict cytomegalovirus infection status, the study brought together high-throughput TCR immunosequencing, statistical association of individual TCRs with disease status, and machine learning. In a later genetic analysis, genome-wide SNP genotypes for about three fifths of the roughly 670 donors were used, and that subset was treated as a discovery cohort. On the study overall, not on this receptor specifically: Because HLA typing was missing for some donors at each locus, association tests included only the typed subset. The presence/absence analyses assumed that sequencing depth was roughly uniform across donors, and that assumption may not be true. A later analysis found that TCR association rates varied across HLA loci, with DRB1 alleles showing the most associated TCRs and HLA-C alleles the fewest. A total of 164 TCR beta chains were listed by the study as associated with cytomegalovirus. The classifier was reported to diagnose cytomegalovirus status with high specificity and sensitivity in both the original and validation cohorts. In this cohort, only TCR beta chains were sequenced, and detectable features were limited by the absence of alpha or paired-chain data. A later analysis found that most CMV-associated TCR beta chains appeared HLA-restricted, with HLA associations seemingly driven largely by CMV exposure. The earlier analysis of around 600 of the donors excluded some 15 rarely observed V segments, including chromosome 9 orphons, because counts were too low. A later analysis found that HLA-associated TCR beta chains were more clonally expanded and had lower generation probabilities than equally common non-associated chains. A cluster of highly shared sequence variants was judged likely to represent a technical artifact of the sequencing pipeline. Correlated functional status among segregating V segments might reflect linkage disequilibrium, but an unknown experimental factor could not be ruled out. In a later genetic analysis, a missense DCLRE1C variant was associated with V-gene and J-gene trimming of TCR beta chains, and the association was replicated in an independent cohort. A later analysis reported that several top co-occurrence clusters appeared linked to parvovirus B19, influenza, CMV and Epstein-Barr virus. A few of the identified cytomegalovirus-associated TCR beta chains were confirmed in vitro to be specific for cytomegalovirus antigens. An earlier analysis of roughly 570 of the donors showed that most TCR beta V segments appeared in productive rearrangements either about 87% or about 30% of the time, which broadly matched IMGT annotations. In a later analysis, 15,000 to 20,000 TCR beta sequences were associated with specific HLA alleles at a false discovery rate of 0.05. Compared with the approximately 600-donor mean, donors in an Asian-associated ancestry cluster had fewer N-insertions in productive TCRs, according to a later genetic analysis. Because the 87-base-pair reads could not distinguish some IMGT-functional V segments, including TRBV6-2 and TRBV6-3, those segments were excluded. According to the authors, the approach could potentially be generalized to other disease states and immunological phenotypes. For the cohort, immune exposure information was limited to CMV serostatus. Assigning TCR associations to individual alleles was difficult when HLA alleles, especially DR and DQ, strongly co-occurred. Most TCR sequences were observed very rarely across donors, whereas some public TCRs were present in many individuals. A further reported finding was that TCR beta sequences accurately predicted the HLA-A and HLA-B alleles for most subjects in the first cohort.

The library was obtained by the immunoSEQ multiplex PCR assay. For the multiplex PCR, a mixture combining 60 forward primers for TCR Vbeta segments and 13 reverse primers for TCR Jbeta segments was used. The CDR3 region of rearranged TCR beta genes was amplified from genomic DNA with a multiplex PCR assay. On the Illumina HiSeq System, the amplified TCR beta libraries were sequenced as 87-base-pair reads. The published analysis was carried out like this. A later analysis tallied around 82 million unique TCR beta chains across the 666 repertoires, and about 10 million of those chains were shared by two or more donors. To remove PCR and sequencing errors, raw reads were error-corrected and collapsed into unique sequences using a nearest-neighbor algorithm that merged closely related sequences. Alignment of CDR3 sequences to IMGT reference sequences was used to assign V, D and J gene segments. For a sequence to be retained, a match of at least six nucleotides to both a V gene segment and a J gene segment was required. A rearrangement counted as productive if the CDR3 had no stop codons and remained in frame with V and J, and every other rearrangement counted as non-productive. CDR3 was defined according to IMGT convention as the region running from the second conserved V-encoded cysteine to the conserved J-encoded phenylalanine. The earlier analysis of around 640 of the donors excluded sequences that lacked an unambiguous match to a single V gene segment. In an earlier analysis of approximately 560 of the donors, a V segment was called functional when productive rearrangements were above 56.7%, and segregating when the standard deviation between donors exceeded 5%. A statistical classification framework was built to diagnose cytomegalovirus status from the catalog of TCR beta chain sequences. In a later analysis, V and J genes were assigned by comparing TCR nucleotide sequences against IMGT/GENE-DB human TR gene sequences. In a later analysis, CDR3 sequences and most-parsimonious VDJ recombination scenarios were assigned using the TCRdist pipeline. A later analysis defined each TCR beta chain by its CDR3 amino acid sequence plus V-gene family, and excluded reads lacking a unique V-gene family. As a way to deal with suspected cross-contamination and a sequencing artifact, a later analysis dropped approximately 570 nucleotide sequences that were highly shared and had low generation probability. In a later analysis, a clonal expansion index for each public chain was calculated from normalized within-repertoire ranks of inferred template counts. A later analysis computed generation probabilities with a VDJ recombination model fitted to out-of-frame rearrangements, and checked the results against IGoR. In a later analysis, TCR-TCR, TCR-HLA and TCR-CMV co-occurrence was scored with hypergeometric tests, and a repertoire-size bias correction was applied to TCR pairs. A later analysis estimated false discovery rates by permuting HLA or CMV assignments 20 times. A later analysis grouped co-occurring TCRs with DBSCAN, adding TCRdist sequence similarity when clustering within HLA-allele-positive subsets. Repertoires with fewer than 30,000 or more than 120,000 public chains were left out of co-occurrence clustering, as were four to six repertoires with anomalous nucleotide sharing. The immuneACCESS repertoire file appears here via TCRdb, limited to in-frame rearrangements. These files lack a portion of the clones; in checked studies, under half of the deficit traces to unresolved V genes, and the cause of the others is not known. The DNA was the basis for D and trimming; V, J and clone size are from that table. Counted in this sample were about 110,000 clones; 83% of them appeared once. 5% to 6.5% of the sample is in the top ten clones.

The junction carries 18 bases between V and J, which are trimmed by 5 bases and 8 bases respectively. CDR3 length: 14 amino acids, cysteine to phenylalanine. Only the CDR3 DNA is retained, 42 bases long and in frame from the first base. CDR1 and CDR2 were assigned from the germline V gene (reference sequence) as SEHNR and FQNEAQ. The cohort was made up of around 720 healthy bone marrow donors. All cohort members were sampled while nominally healthy, although unrecorded immune exposures were likely present. The donor tested CMV seronegative and was one of the 352 seronegative cohort members. A peripheral blood sample was collected from each donor, and TCR beta sequencing was performed on peripheral blood mononuclear cells. The Qiagen DNeasy Blood Extraction Kit was used to extract genomic DNA from the blood cell samples. This clone was picked up one time. Its antigen is not yet known. One base away there is no much larger clone; base qualities are not given.

The clonotype was recovered from a man younger than 35 in good health and CMV-seronegative. This receptor chain uses TRBV7-9 and TRBJ1-2, and perhaps TRBD1 as D gene, on 5 matching bases. Sequencing was performed on PBMCs. The nucleotide sequence is TGTGCCAGCAGCCCAACCACAGGCTCTAGAGGCTACACCTTC. This gives the protein CASSPTTGSRGYTF. The entire variable domain, with the stretches around the CDR3 drawn from the reference TRBV7-9 and TRBJ1-2 proteins, is DTGVSQNPRHKITKRGQNVTFRCDPISEHNRLYWYRQTLGQGPEFLTYFQNEAQLEKSRLLSDRFSAERPKGSFSTLEIQRTEQGDSAMYLCASSPTTGSRGYTFGSGTRLTVV.